What follows is one T cell receptor (beta chain) and its context. This likely reflects a read error, since a far larger clone is one base away. This entry is derived from a study of regulatory T cells in long-lasting Graves disease. Building the TCR beta libraries relied on iRepertoire HTBI primers, and CDR3 regions underwent Arm-PCR. TCRdb independently ran MiXCR on the multiplex PCR reads; one entry per CDR3 protein. The sample consists of a few hundred thousand distinct CDR3 sequences, less than 30% of them appearing once. Time point defined: persistent/refractory GD, antithyroid drugs over 5 years with positive TRAb. RNA from PBMCs was the source of the TCR library. The CDR3 is made up of 13 amino acids. In germline, CDR1 is SGHAT, CDR2 FQNNGV.

V usage is TRBV11-2 and J usage is TRBJ1-1, with a weak D call TRBD1 (5 bases). The sequence was collected from a middle-aged woman with Graves disease. The sample was peripheral blood mononuclear cells (PBMCs), taken when the disease was refractory, from a patient treated with antithyroid drugs. Written as DNA, the CDR3 is TGTGCCAGCAGCCTAAGCCCGACAGCAGAAGTTTTCTTT. Encoded protein: CASSLSPTAEVFF.